Listed below are T cell receptor beta chains from one sample, sequenced in a study of T cell repertoires in cytomegalovirus infection. From the reads, TCRdb called clonotypes with MiXCR, one entry per CDR3 protein. The table shows about 320,000 distinct CDR3 sequences, with around a tenth occurring only once. The specimen sequenced was PBMCs. The receptors here all came from a human donor in good health (CMV status not recorded). Some clones in this sample may be carry-over from other donors' samples. CDR3s include the opening cysteine and the closing phenylalanine or tryptophan. The D gene is left open where the match is weak. Size values are once, few and many counts, or a class for expanded clones, and some rows have none.

d_gene: NA
v_gene: TRBV5-6
abundance: few
j_gene: TRBJ1-2
CDR3aa: CASSFRGRGYGYTF
CDR3nt: TGTGCCAGCAGCTTTCGGGGGCGCGGCTATGGCTACACCTTC

d_gene: TRBD1
v_gene: TRBV7-2
abundance: many
j_gene: TRBJ1-4
CDR3aa: CASSLRDRNEKLFF
CDR3nt: TGTGCCAGCAGCCTCCGGGACAGGAATGAAAAACTGTTTTTT

d_gene: NA
v_gene: TRBV4-2
abundance: many
j_gene: TRBJ1-4
CDR3aa: CASRLQERDEKLFF
CDR3nt: TGTGCCAGCAGGCTACAGGAGCGGGATGAAAAACTGTTTTTT

d_gene: NA
v_gene: TRBV7-2
abundance: many
j_gene: TRBJ1-1
CDR3aa: CASSPKTGHLNTEAFF
CDR3nt: TGTGCCAGCAGCCCTAAAACGGGACACCTGAACACTGAAGCTTTCTTT

d_gene: TRBD2
v_gene: TRBV11-2
abundance: many
j_gene: TRBJ2-2
CDR3aa: CASNLARGGGELFF
CDR3nt: TGTGCCAGCAATCTCGCTAGGGGAGGGGGGGAGCTGTTTTTT

d_gene: TRBD2
v_gene: TRBV27
abundance: NA
j_gene: TRBJ2-1
CDR3aa: CASRAGSSYNEQFF
CDR3nt: TGTGCCAGCAGAGCGGGAAGCTCCTACAATGAGCAGTTCTTC

d_gene: NA
v_gene: TRBV29-1
abundance: NA
j_gene: TRBJ2-7
CDR3aa: CSVVEGLEQYF
CDR3nt: TGCAGCGTTGTAGAGGGCCTCGAGCAGTACTTC

d_gene: TRBD1
v_gene: TRBV11-1
abundance: many
j_gene: TRBJ1-1
CDR3aa: CASSTGQAGAFF
CDR3nt: TGTGCCAGCAGCACGGGACAGGCGGGAGCTTTCTTT

d_gene: TRBD1
v_gene: TRBV28
abundance: few
j_gene: TRBJ1-2
CDR3aa: CASRQGTVGYTF
CDR3nt: TGTGCCAGCAGACAGGGGACCGTCGGCTACACCTTC

d_gene: TRBD2
v_gene: TRBV11-2
abundance: NA
j_gene: TRBJ2-3
CDR3aa: CASSARTSGTGDTQYF
CDR3nt: TGTGCCAGCAGCGCCCGAACTAGCGGGACTGGAGATACGCAGTATTTT

d_gene: NA
v_gene: TRBV7-3
abundance: many
j_gene: TRBJ1-1
CDR3aa: CASSQGRLGGTEAFF
CDR3nt: TGTGCCAGCAGCCAGGGACGGCTAGGAGGCACTGAAGCTTTCTTT

d_gene: NA
v_gene: TRBV7-9
abundance: NA
j_gene: TRBJ1-5
CDR3aa: CASSPSGLKPQHF
CDR3nt: TGTGCCAGCAGCCCATCAGGGTTGAAGCCCCAGCATTTT

d_gene: NA
v_gene: TRBV12-3/TRBV12-4
abundance: many
j_gene: TRBJ1-2
CDR3aa: CASSFGQAYGYTF
CDR3nt: TGTGCCAGCAGTTTTGGGCAGGCCTATGGCTACACCTTC

d_gene: NA
v_gene: TRBV12-3/TRBV12-4
abundance: NA
j_gene: TRBJ1-1
CDR3aa: CASEGGQEVEAFF
CDR3nt: TGTGCCAGCGAGGGGGGCCAAGAAGTTGAAGCTTTCTTT

d_gene: TRBD1
v_gene: TRBV7-6
abundance: many
j_gene: TRBJ1-1
CDR3aa: CASSFTGAPNTEAFF
CDR3nt: TGTGCCAGCAGCTTTACAGGGGCCCCGAACACTGAAGCTTTCTTT